This T cell receptor beta chain appears in the sequencing data of a study of control samples from healthy donors and cancer patients. Some clones are missing from TCRdb's copy, which holds only in-frame ones; the method was immunoSEQ multiplex PCR. The sample includes about 120,000 clones, over 90% of them seen just once. Per germline, CDR1 KGHSH and CDR2 LQKENI. This CDR3 region has 14 residues. The ends were cut back, 3 bases at V and 0 bases at J, with 7 bases in the middle. The sequenced material came from blood. The chain uses TRBV18 and TRBJ2-3; D is undetermined. This TCR was sampled from a man younger than 40 in good health. The CDR3 DNA follows: TGTGCCAGCTCACCTACGACCAGCACAGATACGCAGTATTTT. The encoded protein is CASSPTTSTDTQYF.